This TCR beta chain was recorded in a study of blood T cell repertoires in COVID-19. Study summary: From the United States, Italy and Spain came samples of acute and convalescent COVID-19. In each case, the material was cDNA or gDNA derived from T cells, B-cell-depleted T cells, or PBMCs.

Germline values: CDR1 MNHEY, CDR2 SMNVEV (reference sequence). This CDR3 comprises 17 residues. J was trimmed by 2 bases and V by 4 bases; bases with no gene match: 11. Study processing details: Cell counts per sample came from amplifying reference gene primers. The protocol was immunoSEQ multiplex PCR, while the TCRdb copy is restricted to in-frame clones and leaves out a portion. The V and J calls and clone size were taken over from that table, and D and trimming were inferred from the DNA. The sample records about 180,000 clones, roughly 80% being singletons. The V gene is TRBV27, the J gene TRBJ2-3; 8 bases align to TRBD1. This TCR derives from a human donor in a cohort sampled during active COVID-19. The sample was peripheral blood. Here the CDR3 DNA reads TGTGCCAGCAGTTCCTTTGGACAGGGTAGGGTCACAGATACGCAGTATTTT. Its translation: CASSSFGQGRVTDTQYF.